This T cell receptor beta chain was found in a study of blood T cell repertoires in COVID-19. Study at large: The United States, Italy and Spain provided the acute and convalescent COVID-19 samples. PBMCs, B-cell-depleted T cells, or T cells provided the cDNA or gDNA that made up the material.

CDR1 is SSHAT, CDR2 FNYEAQ, per germline (reference sequence). The CDR3 sequence is 16 residues long. As to this clone: Mismatch with germline at one junction end may stem from a read error.

Per the original data handling: The authors estimated nucleated cell counts from reference gene primer amplification. Generated by immunoSEQ multiplex PCR, the TCRdb table keeps only in-frame clones and is missing some. That table furnishes V, J and clone size, whereas the DNA furnished D and trimming. This table has around 41,000 clones, roughly nine tenths appearing once. The clonotype comes from a woman between 25 and 40 years old in a cohort sampled during active COVID-19. The material sequenced was peripheral blood. The chain joins TRBV7-7 to TRBJ1-1, with D unclear. For the CDR3, the DNA is TGTGCTAGCAGCTACAACCCCCCCCGAAGGAGTACTGAAGCTTTCTTT. This encodes CASSYNPPRRSTEAFF.